The 22 T cell receptor beta chains in this list originate from one sample, sequenced in a study of T cell responses to AZD1222 COVID-19 vaccine. Clones were sequenced by immunoSEQ multiplex PCR, and TCRdb holds only the in-frame ones, with some missing. The data show about 21,000 clones, around 82% seen once. Sequenced material: peripheral blood, taken on day 0 of AZD1222 vaccination. These receptors were obtained from an adult in good health.

The count of this clone is one. The CDR3, as DNA: TGTGCCAGTGGCTTGGACTTTGCGTCGGATACGCAGTATTTT. Amino acid sequence: CASGLDFASDTQYF. The chain uses TRBV19 and TRBJ2-3; the D gene is possibly TRBD2 (5 bases). Trimming took 8 bases from V and 6 from J, leaving 18 bases between them. Germline values: CDR1 LNHDA, CDR2 SQIVND (reference sequence). The CDR3 spans 14 residues. Supplemented by reference TRBV19 and TRBJ2-3, the full variable domain reads DGGITQSPKYLFRKEGQNVTLSCEQNLNHDAMYWYRQDPGQGLRLIYYSQIVNDFQKGDIAEGYSVSREKKESFPLTVTSAQKNPTAFYLCASGLDFASDTQYFGPGTRLTVL.

The gene calls are TRBV28 and TRBJ2-3; the match to TRBD2 covers 8 bases. In germline, CDR1 is MDHEN, CDR2 SYDVKM. The CDR3 is 17 amino acids. The junction had 10 bases not matched to a gene; V was cut back by 5 bases and J by 0 bases. DNA of the CDR3: TGTGCCAGCAGTCCAATGTCCGGGGGGGAGAGCACAGATACGCAGTATTTT. Amino acids: CASSPMSGGESTDTQYF.

This clone was detected once. The genes are TRBV19 and TRBJ1-6, with unresolved D. CDR3 size: 12 residues. Trimming stripped 5 bases from V and 8 bases from J, with 7 bases between. Germline CDR1 reads LNHDA; CDR2 reads SQIVND (reference sequence). The DNA for the CDR3 is TGTGCCAGTAGTGTAAGGGATTCACCCCTCCACTTT. Translation: CASSVRDSPLHF.

This chain links TRBV24-1 with TRBJ1-5; a possible D gene is TRBD1 (5 bases). Germline values: CDR1 KGHDR, CDR2 SFDVKD. The ends were cut back, 3 bases at V and 7 bases at J, with 15 bases in the middle. The CDR3 sequence is 15 residues long. The CDR3 sequence is CATSDPRTWGQPQHF. In DNA, the CDR3 is TGTGCCACCAGTGATCCTCGGACCTGGGGGCAGCCCCAGCATTTT.

This chain links TRBV10-2 with TRBJ2-7; perhaps TRBD2 as D (6 bases). Trimming took off 7 bases at V and 0 bases at J, with 13 bases between the two ends. CDR1 is WSHSY and CDR2 is SAAADI in the germline V gene. CDR3 length equals 14 residues. CDR3 residues: CASISGDSSYEQYF. CDR3 nucleotides: TGCGCCAGCATCTCTGGGGACTCCTCCTACGAGCAGTACTTC.

The chain links TRBV5-1 to TRBJ2-7, with 10 bases matching TRBD1. Germline V gene lookup returns CDR1 SGHRS and CDR2 YFSETQ. The J segment lost 5 bases and the V segment lost 0 bases, leaving 5 bases of the junction unmatched. This CDR3 has 15 amino acids. The CDR3 DNA reads TGCGCCAGCAGCTTGGGACAGGGGGCGGTCGACGAGCAGTACTTC. Translation gives CASSLGQGAVDEQYF.

The chain carries TRBV2 and TRBJ2-6, with D perhaps matching TRBD1 (6 bases). Per the germline V gene, CDR1 is SNHLY and CDR2 is FYNNEI. This CDR3 contains 15 residues. V was clipped by 3 bases and J by 4 bases, with 10 bases between them. The CDR3 protein is CASSEDRSGANVLTF. The CDR3 DNA reads TGTGCCAGCAGTGAGGACAGATCCGGGGCCAACGTCCTGACTTTC.

The chain links TRBV29-1 to TRBJ2-3; tentative D call: TRBD1 (5 bases). Germline V gives CDR1 SQVTM, CDR2 ANQGSEA. The CDR3 has 11 amino acids. V was shortened by 7 bases and J by 2 bases, with 7 bases between the two germline ends. CDR3 loop: CSGQNTDTQYF. For the CDR3, the DNA is TGCAGCGGACAGAACACAGATACGCAGTATTTT.

CDR3 region: CASRDSNNEKLFF. The CDR3 nucleotides are TGTGCCAGCAGAGACAGTAATAATGAAAAACTGTTTTTT. The chain employs TRBV6-6 and TRBJ1-4; D is perhaps TRBD1 (5 bases). The CDR3 runs 13 residues. The V end lost 6 bases, the J end lost 4 bases, and 9 bases lay between the germline ends. Germline lookup yields CDR1 MNHNY and CDR2 SVGAGI (reference sequence).

The chain links TRBV3-1 (or the pseudogene TRBV3-2) to TRBJ1-2, with D possibly matching TRBD1 (6 bases). Germline CDR1 LGHDT, CDR2 YNNKEL (reference sequence). The V end was cut by 0 bases, the J end by 4 bases, with 15 bases between. The CDR3 runs to 16 residues. CDR3 protein: CASSQEGRGSLYGYTF. The CDR3 DNA is TGTGCCAGCAGCCAAGAGGGCAGGGGTTCCCTCTATGGCTACACCTTC.

The rearrangement joins TRBV7-2 to TRBJ2-5; the D is unclear. V was clipped by 5 bases and J by 2 bases, with 12 bases between them. CDR3 length: 14 residues. The germline gives CDR1 SGHTA, CDR2 FQGNSA. The CDR3 DNA reads TGTGCCAGCAGCCCGGCAGCTAGTCAAGAGACCCAGTACTTC. Translation: CASSPAASQETQYF.

A few counts support this clone. This sequence joins TRBV18 and TRBJ2-1; D is possibly TRBD2 (6 bases). Germline loops: CDR1 KGHSH, CDR2 LQKENI. CDR3 size: 14 residues. Deletions cut 5 bases from V and 3 bases from J, with 11 bases between. CDR3 coding DNA: TGTGCCAGCTCATATAGCGGTTACTACAATGAGCAGTTCTTC. It is translated as CASSYSGYYNEQFF. The variable domain in full, with the rest retrieved from reference TRBV18 and TRBJ2-1, is NAGVMQNPRHLVRRRGQEARLRCSPMKGHSHVYWYRQLPEEGLKFMVYLQKENIIDESGMPKERFSAEFPKEGPSILRIQQVVRGDSAAYFCASSYSGYYNEQFFGPGTRLTVL.

The chain uses TRBV6-1 and TRBJ2-7; D is perhaps TRBD2 (5 bases). Germline CDR1 is MNHNS and CDR2 is SASEGT. Between the trimmed V and J ends, which lost 2 bases and 0 bases, there was a span of 14 bases. The CDR3 runs to 16 residues. The CDR3 sequence is CASSERSGSVSYEQYF. The CDR3 nucleotides read TGTGCCAGCAGTGAAAGGTCGGGGAGTGTCTCCTACGAGCAGTACTTC.

The count of this clone is one. The DNA for the CDR3 is TGTGCCAGCAGCTTAGTCGGTCGGTACAGGGATACGCAGTATTTT. Translating gives CASSLVGRYRDTQYF. This chain uses TRBV7-9 with TRBJ2-3, with a weak D call TRBD1 (5 bases). This CDR3 is built from 15 residues. The germline CDR1 and CDR2 sequences are SEHNR and FQNEAQ (reference sequence). Trimming shortened V by 1 base and J by 6 bases, and 14 bases separated the two germline ends.

Of note for this clone: Additional DNA sequences in this sample encode the identical CDR3. In DNA, the CDR3 is TGTGCCAGCAGCTTAGTCAGAGGCAATGAGCAGTTCTTC. Translating gives CASSLVRGNEQFF. The V call is TRBV7-2, the J call TRBJ2-1; D not certain. The length of the CDR3 is 13 residues. Between the trimmed V and J ends, which lost 1 base and 6 bases, there was a span of 7 bases. Germline CDR1 reads SGHTA; CDR2 reads FQGNSA.

The sample holds a few counts of this clone. The chain carries TRBV19 and TRBJ1-5, with 7 nucleotides matching TRBD1. The CDR3 consists of 16 residues. The trim removed 3 bases at V and 9 bases at J, leaving 14 bases unmatched. Germline CDR1 and CDR2: LNHDA and SQIVND (reference sequence). The CDR3 loop reads CASSIDLQGRLWPQHF. CDR3 nucleotides: TGTGCCAGTAGTATTGACTTACAGGGGCGCCTTTGGCCCCAGCATTTT.

The chain couples TRBV6-5 to TRBJ1-6; D is unresolved. This CDR3 has 14 amino acids. V dropped 8 bases and J dropped 6 bases, with 14 bases sitting between them. Germline V gene sequence: CDR1 MNHEY, CDR2 SVGAGI. The CDR3 sequence is CASLRAFINSPLHF. The CDR3 nucleotides read TGTGCCAGCCTTAGGGCCTTTATTAATTCACCCCTCCACTTT.

This clone has only one observation. This chain uses TRBV19 with TRBJ1-4, with 8 bases aligning to TRBD1. The CDR3 runs to 14 residues. The ends lost 3 bases at V and 5 bases at J; junction bases unmatched: 2. CDR1 is LNHDA, CDR2 SQIVND, per germline (reference sequence). CDR3 in amino acids: CASSMRQGNEKLFF. The CDR3 DNA sequence: TGTGCCAGTAGTATGAGACAGGGGAATGAAAAACTGTTTTTT.

J is TRBJ2-7 and V is TRBV14; no reliable D call. This CDR3 spans 12 amino acids. CDR1 is SGHDN, CDR2 FVKESK, per germline. Trimming took 2 bases from V and 3 from J, leaving 5 bases between them. Here the CDR3 reads CASSQRGYEQYF. Written as DNA, the CDR3 is TGTGCCAGCAGCCAAAGAGGCTACGAGCAGTACTTC.

V and J are TRBV7-2 and TRBJ2-5, with 8 bases matching TRBD2. The germline CDR1 and CDR2 sequences are SGHTA and FQGNSA. This CDR3 spans 13 amino acids. V was clipped by 6 bases and J by 5 bases; unmatched bases: 5. The CDR3 sequence: CASSFGTRETQYF. In DNA form, the CDR3 reads TGTGCCAGCAGTTTCGGGACTAGGGAGACCCAGTACTTC.

The chain combines TRBV11-1 with TRBJ2-1, with D perhaps matching TRBD1 (6 bases). CDR1 is SGHAT, CDR2 FQDESV, per germline (reference sequence). V shed 7 bases and J shed 6 bases, with 10 bases lying between them. The CDR3 loop spans 12 amino acids. The CDR3 DNA is TGTGCCAGCACAACAGGGTCCAATGAGCAGTTCTTC. This translates into CASTTGSNEQFF.

V and J are TRBV6-5 and TRBJ2-3; D call uncertain. With 7 bases removed from V and 2 bases from J, the gap between germline ends came to 10 bases. There are 13 residues in the CDR3. The germline CDR1 and CDR2 sequences are MNHEY and SVGAGI. CDR3: CASNDDSTDTQYF. Here the CDR3 DNA reads TGTGCCAGCAACGACGACTCCACAGATACGCAGTATTTT.